Listed below are T cell receptor beta chains from one sample, sequenced in a study of a mutant IDH1 vaccine in newly diagnosed glioma. Their antigens remain unidentified. Measured with immunoSEQ multiplex PCR; TCRdb has only the in-frame clones, and not every one. The data hold under 55,000 clones, with roughly nine tenths observed a single time. The source was PBMCs, collected from a glioma patient whose treatment included an IDH1 peptide vaccine. These receptors originate from a man aged 45-60 years with glioma. Each CDR3 is given with its conserved first and last residue. Fields, in order: clone size, J gene, V gene, D gene, CDR3 DNA, CDR3 protein. D genes are given only for firm matches. Rows may omit the clone size; those that give it use once, few, many or a size class.

abundance: .
j_gene: TRBJ1-3
v_gene: TRBV11-2
d_gene: .
CDR3nt: TGTGCCAGCAGCTTACCCTCTGGAAACACCATATATTTT
CDR3aa: CASSLPSGNTIYF

abundance: .
j_gene: TRBJ2-7
v_gene: TRBV18
d_gene: TRBD1
CDR3nt: TGTGCCAGCTCAGTAACATCCGGGACAGGGGGCGAGCAGTACTTC
CDR3aa: CASSVTSGTGGEQYF

abundance: .
j_gene: TRBJ1-1
v_gene: TRBV19
d_gene: TRBD1
CDR3nt: TGTGCCAGTAGTAGGGACAGGGAAGACACTGAAGCTTTCTTT
CDR3aa: CASSRDREDTEAFF

abundance: .
j_gene: TRBJ2-7
v_gene: TRBV4-3
d_gene: .
CDR3nt: TGCGCCAGCAGCCAAGGTACGGGGCCAGGGTACGAGCAGTACTTC
CDR3aa: CASSQGTGPGYEQYF

abundance: .
j_gene: TRBJ1-4
v_gene: TRBV4-1
d_gene: TRBD1
CDR3nt: TGCGCCAGCAGCCAAGATCCCGGGACAGGGGGTGAAAAACTGTTTTTT
CDR3aa: CASSQDPGTGGEKLFF

abundance: .
j_gene: TRBJ1-1
v_gene: TRBV28
d_gene: TRBD1
CDR3nt: TGTGCCAGCAGTCAGTGGACAGGGGGCGGCGAGGCTTTCTTT
CDR3aa: CASSQWTGGGEAFF

abundance: .
j_gene: TRBJ1-1
v_gene: TRBV27
d_gene: .
CDR3nt: TGTGCCAGCACCAAAGGGAGGGGTCCGAACACTGAAGCTTTCTTT
CDR3aa: CASTKGRGPNTEAFF

abundance: once
j_gene: TRBJ1-3
v_gene: TRBV11-2
d_gene: TRBD1
CDR3nt: TGTGCCAGCAGCTTGGGACAGGGGGGAGGAAACACCATATATTTT
CDR3aa: CASSLGQGGGNTIYF

abundance: .
j_gene: TRBJ2-7
v_gene: TRBV2
d_gene: TRBD2
CDR3nt: TGTGCCACCCGCAGCTCTGGGACTAGCGCAGCCTACGAGCAGTACTTC
CDR3aa: CATRSSGTSAAYEQYF

abundance: .
j_gene: TRBJ1-3
v_gene: TRBV25-1
d_gene: TRBD1
CDR3nt: TGTGCCAGCACTAAACCGGGACAGGGAGGTGACACCATATATTTT
CDR3aa: CASTKPGQGGDTIYF

abundance: .
j_gene: TRBJ1-1
v_gene: TRBV5-1
d_gene: TRBD1
CDR3nt: TGCGCCAGCTCCCTGGGACAGGGGTACTTCTCTTTCTTT
CDR3aa: CASSLGQGYFSFF

abundance: .
j_gene: TRBJ2-7
v_gene: TRBV2
d_gene: .
CDR3nt: TGTGCCAGTCAGGGTCTGGTAAAGGACTACGAGCAGTACTTC
CDR3aa: CASQGLVKDYEQYF

abundance: once
j_gene: TRBJ2-1
v_gene: TRBV5-1
d_gene: TRBD2
CDR3nt: TGCGCCAGCAGCTTGGCCCAGCGGGAGTTCTACAATGAGCAGTTCTTC
CDR3aa: CASSLAQREFYNEQFF

abundance: .
j_gene: TRBJ1-3
v_gene: TRBV5-5
d_gene: .
CDR3nt: TGTGCCAGCAGCTTGGTGGCCTCTCCGACCTCTGGAAACACCATATATTTT
CDR3aa: CASSLVASPTSGNTIYF

abundance: .
j_gene: TRBJ2-1
v_gene: TRBV7-2
d_gene: .
CDR3nt: TGTGCCAGCACCCGGAGGACCACTACTCGCAATGAGCAGTTCTTC
CDR3aa: CASTRRTTTRNEQFF

abundance: .
j_gene: TRBJ1-3
v_gene: TRBV5-1
d_gene: .
CDR3nt: TGCGCCAGCAGCTTGGATATGAACTCTGGAAACACCATATATTTT
CDR3aa: CASSLDMNSGNTIYF

abundance: .
j_gene: TRBJ2-5
v_gene: TRBV28
d_gene: .
CDR3nt: TGTGCCAGCAGTTTCGGGCCCAGGGGGGGGGAGACCCAGTACTTC
CDR3aa: CASSFGPRGGETQYF

abundance: .
j_gene: TRBJ2-7
v_gene: TRBV15
d_gene: .
CDR3nt: TGTGCCACCAGCAGAGATCCCGAGGCCTCTTACGAGCAGTACTTC
CDR3aa: CATSRDPEASYEQYF

abundance: .
j_gene: TRBJ2-1
v_gene: TRBV2
d_gene: .
CDR3nt: TGTGCCAGCAGTGAAGGGAAGAGAGTACCACATGAGCAGTTCTTC
CDR3aa: CASSEGKRVPHEQFF

abundance: .
j_gene: TRBJ2-7
v_gene: TRBV6-6
d_gene: .
CDR3nt: TGTGCCAGCAGTCTTTATACGACAGGGAGGAACGAGCAGTACTTC
CDR3aa: CASSLYTTGRNEQYF

abundance: once
j_gene: TRBJ2-5
v_gene: TRBV18
d_gene: TRBD1
CDR3nt: TGTGCCAGCTCACCACCTGGACAGGGGGTAGAGACCCAGTACTTC
CDR3aa: CASSPPGQGVETQYF

abundance: .
j_gene: TRBJ2-5
v_gene: TRBV28
d_gene: .
CDR3nt: TGTGCCAGCAGTTTTGCCCCGCGGGAGACCCAGTACTTC
CDR3aa: CASSFAPRETQYF

abundance: .
j_gene: TRBJ1-1
v_gene: TRBV4-3
d_gene: .
CDR3nt: TGCGCCAGCAGCCAAGATCGGGGGTTGAACACTGAAGCTTTCTTT
CDR3aa: CASSQDRGLNTEAFF

abundance: .
j_gene: TRBJ2-5
v_gene: TRBV19
d_gene: .
CDR3nt: TGTGCCAGTAGAAGGAACGGGATGGAGACCCAGTACTTC
CDR3aa: CASRRNGMETQYF

abundance: .
j_gene: TRBJ1-4
v_gene: TRBV7-2
d_gene: .
CDR3nt: TGTGCCAGCAGCCCCGACAGAGTTAATGAAAAACTGTTTTTT
CDR3aa: CASSPDRVNEKLFF

abundance: .
j_gene: TRBJ1-2
v_gene: TRBV28
d_gene: .
CDR3nt: TGTGCCAGCATCTATTCTGGAGGCCTTAACTATGGCTACACCTTC
CDR3aa: CASIYSGGLNYGYTF

abundance: .
j_gene: TRBJ1-2
v_gene: TRBV5-6
d_gene: .
CDR3nt: TGTGCCAGCAGCTGGGTAGACAGGAATAATGGCTACACCTTC
CDR3aa: CASSWVDRNNGYTF

abundance: .
j_gene: TRBJ1-1
v_gene: TRBV5-4
d_gene: .
CDR3nt: TGTGCCAGCAGCTTGTGGGGGGCGGACACTGAAGCTTTCTTT
CDR3aa: CASSLWGADTEAFF

abundance: .
j_gene: TRBJ1-4
v_gene: TRBV6-5
d_gene: .
CDR3nt: TGTGCCAGCAGGACCAGAAATGAAAAACTGTTTTTT
CDR3aa: CASRTRNEKLFF

abundance: .
j_gene: TRBJ2-7
v_gene: TRBV2
d_gene: TRBD1
CDR3nt: TGTGCCAGCGGCGGACAGGGGTTTACCTACGAGCAGTACTTC
CDR3aa: CASGGQGFTYEQYF

abundance: few
j_gene: TRBJ1-4
v_gene: TRBV9
d_gene: TRBD1
CDR3nt: TGTGCCAGCAGCCCGCGGGGACAGGAGAATGAAAAACTGTTTTTT
CDR3aa: CASSPRGQENEKLFF

abundance: .
j_gene: TRBJ2-7
v_gene: TRBV10-1
d_gene: TRBD1
CDR3nt: TGCGCCAGCAGTGCCCTGACAGGGGCTGCGTACGAGCAGTACTTC
CDR3aa: CASSALTGAAYEQYF

abundance: .
j_gene: TRBJ2-7
v_gene: TRBV30
d_gene: .
CDR3nt: TGTGCCTGGAGTGGGGAAAACGAGCAGTACTTC
CDR3aa: CAWSGENEQYF

abundance: .
j_gene: TRBJ1-1
v_gene: TRBV7-9
d_gene: .
CDR3nt: TGTGCCAGCAGCTTACCATACGACAAAGGGGGGCTGAGGACTGAAGCTTTCTTT
CDR3aa: CASSLPYDKGGLRTEAFF

abundance: once
j_gene: TRBJ2-7
v_gene: TRBV11-2
d_gene: .
CDR3nt: TGTGCCAGCAGCTTAGTCACAGACTACGAGCAGTACTTC
CDR3aa: CASSLVTDYEQYF

abundance: .
j_gene: TRBJ1-4
v_gene: TRBV28
d_gene: .
CDR3nt: TGTGCCAGCAGTCCCCCCTTGGGGGCCGGGGGAAAACTGTTTTTT
CDR3aa: CASSPPLGAGGKLFF

abundance: .
j_gene: TRBJ1-5
v_gene: TRBV27
d_gene: .
CDR3nt: TGTGCCAGCAGTTTATCGGGGGACCCCCGGTGGCCCCAGCATTTT
CDR3aa: CASSLSGDPRWPQHF

abundance: .
j_gene: TRBJ2-2
v_gene: TRBV9
d_gene: .
CDR3nt: TGTGCCAGCAGCGTAGTGCGTCAGCTCAACACCGGGGAGCTGTTTTTT
CDR3aa: CASSVVRQLNTGELFF

abundance: .
j_gene: TRBJ1-1
v_gene: TRBV27
d_gene: .
CDR3nt: TGTGCCAGCAGTTCGTGGGAGGCCAGCGGGAGGGCTTTCTTT
CDR3aa: CASSSWEASGRAFF

abundance: .
j_gene: TRBJ2-6
v_gene: TRBV5-5
d_gene: .
CDR3nt: TGTGCCAGCAGCTTGAAACCGTCTGGGGCCAACGTCCTGACTTTC
CDR3aa: CASSLKPSGANVLTF

abundance: few
j_gene: TRBJ2-1
v_gene: TRBV7-2
d_gene: .
CDR3nt: TGTGCCAGCAGCTTCACAGAGGAACCCTACAATGAGCAGTTCTTC
CDR3aa: CASSFTEEPYNEQFF

abundance: .
j_gene: TRBJ1-3
v_gene: TRBV4-2
d_gene: .
CDR3nt: TGTGCCAGCAGCCATGCCTTCGTGGGGGGGGACCACTCTGGAAACACCATATATTTT
CDR3aa: CASSHAFVGGDHSGNTIYF

abundance: .
j_gene: TRBJ1-1
v_gene: TRBV2
d_gene: TRBD1
CDR3nt: TGTGCCAGCAGCTTTGGCAGGGGGAGAACTGAAGCTTTCTTT
CDR3aa: CASSFGRGRTEAFF

abundance: .
j_gene: TRBJ2-1
v_gene: TRBV18
d_gene: .
CDR3nt: TGTGCCAGCTCACCGGGGAGGAGCTCCTACAATGAGCAGTTCTTC
CDR3aa: CASSPGRSSYNEQFF

abundance: .
j_gene: TRBJ1-1
v_gene: TRBV28
d_gene: .
CDR3nt: TGTGCCAGCGGCCGCCCGACAGAGAACACTGAAGCTTTCTTT
CDR3aa: CASGRPTENTEAFF

abundance: .
j_gene: TRBJ2-1
v_gene: TRBV19
d_gene: .
CDR3nt: TGTGCCAGTACTGACGCCTACAATGAGCAGTTCTTC
CDR3aa: CASTDAYNEQFF

abundance: .
j_gene: TRBJ1-4
v_gene: TRBV30
d_gene: TRBD1
CDR3nt: TGTGCCTGGAGTAACAGGGGATTGAGTGAAAAACTGTTTTTT
CDR3aa: CAWSNRGLSEKLFF

abundance: .
j_gene: TRBJ1-2
v_gene: TRBV18
d_gene: .
CDR3nt: TGTGCCAGCTCACCATCCGTAGGTATCTATGGCTACACCTTC
CDR3aa: CASSPSVGIYGYTF

abundance: once
j_gene: TRBJ2-7
v_gene: TRBV2
d_gene: .
CDR3nt: TGTGCCGGGGGGTGGGGAAACGGTGAGCAGTACTTC
CDR3aa: CAGGWGNGEQYF

abundance: .
j_gene: TRBJ2-7
v_gene: TRBV4-1
d_gene: .
CDR3nt: TGCGCCAGCAGCCTTAAGAAAGGAGGCGGGACCCCAGACGAGCAGTACTTC
CDR3aa: CASSLKKGGGTPDEQYF

abundance: .
j_gene: TRBJ1-1
v_gene: TRBV19
d_gene: .
CDR3nt: TGTGCCAGTAGTCAAACAGGGCGGGTCACTGAAGCTTTCTTT
CDR3aa: CASSQTGRVTEAFF

abundance: once
j_gene: TRBJ1-2
v_gene: TRBV5-1
d_gene: .
CDR3nt: TGCGCCAGCAGCAGCCGGGGGGGATCCGACTATGGCTACACCTTC
CDR3aa: CASSSRGGSDYGYTF

abundance: .
j_gene: TRBJ1-2
v_gene: TRBV7-9
d_gene: TRBD1
CDR3nt: TGTGCCAGCAGCTCTACAGGGGGAAAGGATGGCTACACCTTC
CDR3aa: CASSSTGGKDGYTF

abundance: .
j_gene: TRBJ2-2
v_gene: TRBV13
d_gene: .
CDR3nt: TGTGCCAGCAGCCACGGACAAGGCGTGGAGCTGTTTTTT
CDR3aa: CASSHGQGVELFF

abundance: .
j_gene: TRBJ2-7
v_gene: TRBV29-1
d_gene: .
CDR3nt: TGCAGCGTTGAACCGGCCGGGACACCAAACTACGAGCAGTACTTC
CDR3aa: CSVEPAGTPNYEQYF